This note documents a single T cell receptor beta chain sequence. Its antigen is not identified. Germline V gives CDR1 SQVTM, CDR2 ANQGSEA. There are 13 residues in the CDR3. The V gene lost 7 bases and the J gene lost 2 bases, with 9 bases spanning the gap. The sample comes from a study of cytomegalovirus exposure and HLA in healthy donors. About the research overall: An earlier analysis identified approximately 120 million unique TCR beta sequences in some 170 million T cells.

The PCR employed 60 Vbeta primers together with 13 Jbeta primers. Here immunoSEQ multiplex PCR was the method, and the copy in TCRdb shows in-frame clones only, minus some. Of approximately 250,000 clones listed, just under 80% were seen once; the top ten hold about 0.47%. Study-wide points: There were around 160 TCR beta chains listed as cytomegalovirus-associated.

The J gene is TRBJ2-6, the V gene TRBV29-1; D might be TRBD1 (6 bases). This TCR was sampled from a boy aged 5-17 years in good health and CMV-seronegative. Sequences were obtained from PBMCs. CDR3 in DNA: TGCAGCGCCACAGGGCCTGGGGCCAACGTCCTGACTTTC. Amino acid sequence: CSATGPGANVLTF.